The 29 T cell receptor beta chains in this list originate from one sample, sequenced in a study of control samples from healthy donors and cancer patients. Measured with immunoSEQ multiplex PCR; TCRdb has only the in-frame clones, and not every one. In the table there are about 140,000 clones, roughly nine tenths of which are singletons. The sample was blood. The receptors were sampled from a man aged 18 to 30 in good health.

This chain uses TRBV4-1 with TRBJ1-5; the D gene is possibly TRBD1 (5 bases). The CDR3 has 15 residues. Per germline, CDR1 MGHRA and CDR2 YSYEKL. V was clipped by 3 bases and J by 3 bases, with 12 bases between them. CDR3 loop: CASSQRGRDNQPQHF. The CDR3, as DNA: TGCGCCAGCAGCCAGAGGGGTAGGGACAATCAGCCCCAGCATTTT.

This rearrangement joins TRBV19 to TRBJ2-5; the match to TRBD1 covers 8 bases. Losses at the gene ends were 7 bases for V and 5 bases for J; bases not matched to a gene: 9. The V gene's germline CDR1 is LNHDA and CDR2 SQIVND (reference sequence). This CDR3 has 14 residues. The CDR3 DNA reads TGTGCCAGTAAGAGCGCAGGGGGCATCGAGACCCAGTACTTC. Protein product: CASKSAGGIETQYF.

The gene calls are TRBV11-2 and TRBJ2-3, with 9 bases identical to TRBD1. The CDR3 length is 15 residues. J lost 6 bases, V lost 5 bases, and 9 bases had no gene match. Germline CDR1 is SGHAT and CDR2 is FQNNGV. CDR3: CASSPRDRVGDTQYF. In DNA form, the CDR3 reads TGTGCCAGCAGCCCCCGGGACAGGGTGGGGGATACGCAGTATTTT.

The J gene is TRBJ2-4, the V gene TRBV19; TRBD1 aligns across 9 bases. There are 17 residues in the CDR3. V lost 7 bases, J lost 2 bases, and 12 bases stayed unmatched. Germline V gene lookup returns CDR1 LNHDA and CDR2 SQIVND (reference sequence). This chain's CDR3 is CASTNLLQGATKNIQYF. The DNA for the CDR3 is TGTGCCAGTACCAATCTGTTACAGGGGGCAACCAAAAACATTCAGTACTTC. Together with reference TRBV19 and TRBJ2-4, the CDR3 gives the full variable domain: DGGITQSPKYLFRKEGQNVTLSCEQNLNHDAMYWYRQDPGQGLRLIYYSQIVNDFQKGDIAEGYSVSREKKESFPLTVTSAQKNPTAFYLCASTNLLQGATKNIQYFGAGTRLSVL.

This chain connects TRBV7-3 to TRBJ2-2, with TRBD1 matching 10 bases. Germline CDR1 SGHTA, CDR2 FQGTGA. The CDR3 sequence is 16 residues long. V trimming: 4 bases; J trimming: 6 bases; junction bases outside the gene matches: 8. The CDR3, as DNA: TGTGCCAGCAGCTGGGGACAGGGGATCCCCCCCGGGGAGCTGTTTTTT. Protein product: CASSWGQGIPPGELFF.

In its sample, this clone was seen once. The rearrangement links TRBV6-5 to TRBJ2-1; 7 bases are a match to TRBD2. V gave up 7 bases and J gave up 4 bases; unmatched junction bases: 10. Germline-derived CDR1 and CDR2 are MNHEY and SVGAGI. This CDR3 comprises 15 residues. CDR3 nucleotide sequence: TGTGCCAGCACCCCTCGGACGGGGGGATACAATGAGCAGTTCTTC. Translating it yields CASTPRTGGYNEQFF.

The J gene is TRBJ2-7, the V gene TRBV27, with D possibly being TRBD1 or TRBD2 (7 bases each). The CDR3 sequence is 16 residues long. CDR1 and CDR2 (germline): MNHEY, SMNVEV (reference sequence). V was cut by 4 bases and J by 3 bases, with 19 bases left in between. Here the CDR3 DNA reads TGTGCCAGCAGTTCCAGGGGGGGGTGGGGCTACTACGAGCAGTACTTC. Protein sequence: CASSSRGGWGYYEQYF.

This clone was detected once. The chain combines TRBV6-5 with TRBJ1-1, with unresolved D. The CDR3 is 11 residues long. Per the germline V gene, CDR1 is MNHEY and CDR2 is SVGAGI. The CDR3 coding sequence is TGTGCGACGGGATTAACCACTGAAGCTTTCTTT. Translation gives CATGLTTEAFF.

The genes are TRBV2 and TRBJ2-1; 8 positions match TRBD2. V was clipped by 2 bases and J by 5 bases; unmatched bases: 5. CDR3 length: 15 amino acids. Germline CDR1 reads SNHLY; CDR2 reads FYNNEI. The CDR3 DNA reads TGTGCCAGCAGTGAATCGGGGGGGGCCGACAATGAGCAGTTCTTC. It codes for CASSESGGADNEQFF. The full variable domain, completed using reference TRBV2 and TRBJ2-1, is EPEVTQTPSHQVTQMGQEVILRCVPISNHLYFYWYRQILGQKVEFLVSFYNNEISEKSEIFDDQFSVERPDGSNFTLKIRSTKLEDSAMYFCASSESGGADNEQFFGPGTRLTVL.

This clone was recorded once. The chain recombines TRBV18 with TRBJ2-1; D gene unclear. Trimming cost V 5 bases and J 0 bases, with 8 bases left between them. The germline V gene has CDR1 KGHSH and CDR2 LQKENI. This CDR3 spans 14 amino acids. CDR3 amino acids: CASSRMDSYNEQFF. The CDR3 bases are TGTGCCAGCTCAAGGATGGACTCCTACAATGAGCAGTTCTTC.

The rearrangement joins TRBV10-3 to TRBJ1-3; TRBD1 matches at 7 bases. This CDR3 has 16 amino acids. Germline trimming cut 0 bases from V and 0 bases from J; bases unmatched to any gene: 2. Germline V gene sequence: CDR1 ENHRY, CDR2 SYGVKD. The CDR3 loop is CAISESTGRSGNTIYF. In DNA form, the CDR3 reads TGTGCCATCAGTGAGTCGACAGGGCGCTCTGGAAACACCATATATTTT.

The CDR3 loop reads CASSNTQGHEQYF. The DNA of the CDR3 is TGTGCCAGCAGCAACACTCAGGGCCACGAGCAGTACTTC. V gene TRBV9 combines with J gene TRBJ2-7, with TRBD1 as a possible D gene (5 bases). This CDR3 has 13 residues. V was cut by 4 bases and J by 5 bases, with 13 bases left in between. Germline CDR1 reads SGDLS; CDR2 reads YYNGEE.

The chain employs TRBV7-2 and TRBJ2-3, with D perhaps TRBD1 or TRBD2 (5 bases each). The V end was cut by 5 bases, the J end by 2 bases, with 23 bases between. CDR1 is SGHTA and CDR2 is FQGNSA in the germline V gene. The CDR3 runs 18 residues. CDR3 in DNA: TGTGCCAGCAGCCCATTACTCAGGGCGACGGGGCTCACAGATACGCAGTATTTT. This sequence encodes CASSPLLRATGLTDTQYF.

The chain uses TRBV4-3 and TRBJ2-3; D may be TRBD2 (5 bases). V lost 1 base, J lost 5 bases, and 13 bases lay in between. The CDR3 consists of 15 residues. Germline values: CDR1 LGHNA, CDR2 YSLEER. CDR3 coding DNA: TGCGCCAGCAGCCAAGGCGCCCTTGAGGGAGATACGCAGTATTTT. Its protein product is CASSQGALEGDTQYF.

The rearrangement joins TRBV18 to TRBJ1-1, with a weak D call TRBD1 (5 bases). Trimming shortened V by 2 bases and J by 5 bases, and 9 bases separated the two germline ends. The germline V gene encodes CDR1 KGHSH and CDR2 LQKENI. The CDR3 totals 13 residues. The CDR3 loop reads CASSPIEGTEAFF. The DNA for the CDR3 is TGTGCCAGCTCACCAATAGAGGGGACTGAAGCTTTCTTT.

The chain carries TRBV5-6 and TRBJ2-7; 7 bases fit TRBD2. CDR3 size: 14 residues. Germline V gene data show CDR1 as SGHDT and CDR2 as YYEEEE. The J segment lost 0 bases and the V segment lost 9 bases, leaving 9 bases of the junction unmatched. CDR3 nucleotide sequence: TGTGCCAACCTCCGCCGGGGGGTCTCCTACGAGCAGTACTTC. Residues: CANLRRGVSYEQYF.

The CDR3 DNA sequence: TGTGCCAGCAGCCAAGATTCGGACCGAGGCTACACCTTC. This translates into CASSQDSDRGYTF. V usage is TRBV3-1 (or the pseudogene TRBV3-2) and J usage is TRBJ1-2; D remains ambiguous. The CDR3 sequence is 13 residues long. Germline assignment: CDR1 LGHDT and CDR2 YNNKEL (reference sequence). Trimming left V 0 bases short and J 8 bases short, with 10 bases between.

CDR3 in amino acids: CASSLGGSEAFF. The CDR3 DNA follows: TGTGCCAGCAGTCTAGGGGGATCTGAAGCTTTCTTT. The rearrangement joins TRBV6-5 to TRBJ1-1; the D gene is possibly TRBD1 (6 bases). The CDR3 has 12 amino acids. V gave up 5 bases and J gave up 6 bases, with 10 bases separating them. Germline CDR1 is MNHEY and CDR2 is SVGAGI.

The chain links TRBV7-9 to TRBJ1-2; possible D gene TRBD1, 5 bases. The CDR3 consists of 14 residues. Germline assignment: CDR1 SEHNR and CDR2 FQNEAQ (reference sequence). Trimming shortened V by 0 bases and J by 6 bases, and 11 bases separated the two germline ends. The CDR3 spells CASSLAGGVDGYTF. The DNA of the CDR3 is TGTGCCAGCAGCTTAGCGGGGGGTGTGGATGGCTACACCTTC.

The V and J genes are TRBV4-2 and TRBJ2-2, with D tentatively TRBD2 (6 bases). CDR3 length equals 17 residues. Germline CDR1 reads LGHNA; CDR2 reads YNFKEQ. V was clipped by 4 bases and J by 1 base, with 16 bases between them. The CDR3 is CASSLGGTVQNTGELFF. The DNA for the CDR3 is TGTGCCAGCAGCCTCGGGGGTACAGTACAGAACACCGGGGAGCTGTTTTTT.

J is TRBJ2-7 and V is TRBV5-1, with 9 nucleotides matching TRBD1. The J segment lost 4 bases and the V segment lost 3 bases, leaving 2 bases of the junction unmatched. CDR1 SGHRS and CDR2 YFSETQ come from the germline V gene. CDR3 length equals 13 residues. CDR3 DNA: TGCGCCAGCAGCTACGACAGGGGGTACGAGCAGTACTTC. Translated: CASSYDRGYEQYF.

The V and J genes are TRBV21-1 and TRBJ1-2; the table gives TRBD1 as D, unverified against the DNA. TRBV21-1 is assigned pseudogene status. The CDR3 runs 13 residues. The CDR3 nucleotides read TGTGCCAGCAGAAAGGGGCTCAACTATGGCTACACCTTC. This gives the protein CASRKGLNYGYTF.

This chain's CDR3 is CASSVVQRGRRNEQFF. Written as DNA, the CDR3 is TGTGCCAGCAGCGTAGTCCAGCGGGGGAGGAGAAATGAGCAGTTCTTC. V usage is TRBV9 and J usage is TRBJ2-1; 8 bases fit TRBD2. V lost 0 bases and J lost 7; bases outside the gene matches: 9. Germline CDR1 SGDLS, CDR2 YYNGEE. The CDR3 covers 16 residues.

This clone was found once. The genes are TRBV5-6 and TRBJ1-5; D not resolved. Deletions cut 6 bases from V and 2 bases from J, with 9 bases between. The CDR3 sequence is 13 residues long. Germline V gene data show CDR1 as SGHDT and CDR2 as YYEEEE. CDR3 region: CASNVWGNQPQHF. CDR3 coding DNA: TGTGCCAGCAACGTCTGGGGCAATCAGCCCCAGCATTTT. The complete variable domain, with remaining parts taken from reference TRBV5-6 and TRBJ1-5, reads DAGVTQSPTHLIKTRGQQVTLRCSPKSGHDTVSWYQQALGQGPQFIFQYYEEEERQRGNFPDRFSGHQFPNYSSELNVNALLLGDSALYLCASNVWGNQPQHFGDGTRLSIL.

The chain recombines TRBV11-2 with TRBJ2-2, with TRBD2 matching over 14 bases. Germline assignment: CDR1 SGHAT and CDR2 FQNNGV. V shed 8 bases, J shed 7 bases, and the junction held 6 bases outside the gene matches. CDR3 length equals 15 residues. The CDR3 sequence is CASGRLAGGLGELFF. The CDR3 nucleotides read TGTGCCAGCGGGCGACTAGCGGGGGGGCTCGGGGAGCTGTTTTTT.

The rearrangement joins TRBV12-3 or TRBV12-4 to TRBJ1-5; D uncertain. The germline V and J ends were trimmed by 3 bases and 5 bases, with 8 bases remaining between them. The CDR3 is 13 amino acids. As DNA, the CDR3 is TGTGCCAGCAGTTTGAGCGAGTATCAGCCCCAGCATTTT. This sequence encodes CASSLSEYQPQHF.

V and J are TRBV24-1 and TRBJ2-3; 8 bases map to TRBD1. The CDR3 has 19 residues. The V and J ends lost 4 bases and 2 bases, in that order; junction bases with no gene match: 16. Germline-derived CDR1 and CDR2 are KGHDR and SFDVKD. CDR3 region: CATSDPGAGQGAPTDTQYF. The CDR3 DNA follows: TGTGCCACCAGTGACCCGGGGGCCGGGCAGGGGGCCCCCACAGATACGCAGTATTTT.

The V gene is TRBV12-5, the J gene TRBJ2-5; the D gene could be TRBD1 or TRBD2 (5 bases each). CDR1 LGHNT and CDR2 FRNRAP come from the germline V gene. V shed 5 bases and J shed 2 bases, with 18 bases lying between them. This CDR3 is 16 amino acids long. The CDR3 here is CASGLFGGVGQETQYF. The CDR3 DNA sequence: TGTGCTAGTGGTCTCTTTGGGGGAGTAGGGCAAGAGACCCAGTACTTC.

Here the CDR3 DNA reads TGTGCTAGTGGCCCGCCGGGAATCTCCAACTATGGCTACACCTTC. As protein: CASGPPGISNYGYTF. The chain has TRBV12-5 and TRBJ1-2, with D unclear. The CDR3 length is 15 residues. CDR1 and CDR2 (germline): LGHNT, FRNRAP. Trimming left V 6 bases short and J 2 bases short, with 16 bases between.